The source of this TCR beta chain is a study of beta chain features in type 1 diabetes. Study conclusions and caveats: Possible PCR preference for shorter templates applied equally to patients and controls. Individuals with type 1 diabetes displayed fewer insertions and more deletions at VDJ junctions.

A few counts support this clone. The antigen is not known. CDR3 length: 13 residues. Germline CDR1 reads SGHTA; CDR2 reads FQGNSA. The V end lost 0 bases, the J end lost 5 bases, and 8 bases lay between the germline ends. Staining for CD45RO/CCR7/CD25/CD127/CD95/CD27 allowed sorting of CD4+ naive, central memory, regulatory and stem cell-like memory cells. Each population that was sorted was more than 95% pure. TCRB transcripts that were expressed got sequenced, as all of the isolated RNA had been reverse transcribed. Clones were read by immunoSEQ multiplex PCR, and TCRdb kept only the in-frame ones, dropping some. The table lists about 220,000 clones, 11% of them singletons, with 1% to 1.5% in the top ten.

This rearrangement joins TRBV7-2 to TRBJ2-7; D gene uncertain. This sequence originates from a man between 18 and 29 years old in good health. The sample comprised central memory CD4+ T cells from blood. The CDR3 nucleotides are TGTGCCAGCAGCTTAGCAGGTTACAACGAGCAGTACTTC. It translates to CASSLAGYNEQYF.